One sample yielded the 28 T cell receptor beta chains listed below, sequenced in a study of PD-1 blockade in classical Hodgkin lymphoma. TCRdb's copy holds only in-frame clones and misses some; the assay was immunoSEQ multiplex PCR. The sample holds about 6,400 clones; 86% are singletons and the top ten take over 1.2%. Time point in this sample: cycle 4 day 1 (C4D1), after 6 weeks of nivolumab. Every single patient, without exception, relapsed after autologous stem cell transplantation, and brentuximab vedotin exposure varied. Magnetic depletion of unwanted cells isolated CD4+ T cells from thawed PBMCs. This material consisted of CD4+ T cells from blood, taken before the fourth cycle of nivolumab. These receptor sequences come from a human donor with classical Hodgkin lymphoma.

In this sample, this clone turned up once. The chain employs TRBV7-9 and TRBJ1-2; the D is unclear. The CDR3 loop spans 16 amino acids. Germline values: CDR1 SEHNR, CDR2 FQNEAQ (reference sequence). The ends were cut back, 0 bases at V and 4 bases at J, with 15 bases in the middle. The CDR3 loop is CASSLASASPTYGYTF. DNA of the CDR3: TGTGCCAGCAGCTTAGCATCGGCCAGCCCCACCTATGGCTACACCTTC.

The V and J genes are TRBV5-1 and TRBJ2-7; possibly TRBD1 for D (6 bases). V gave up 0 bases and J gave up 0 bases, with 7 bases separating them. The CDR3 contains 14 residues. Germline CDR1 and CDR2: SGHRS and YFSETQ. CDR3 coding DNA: TGCGCCAGCAGCTTGGGAGGGGGCTCCTACGAGCAGTACTTC. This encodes CASSLGGGSYEQYF.

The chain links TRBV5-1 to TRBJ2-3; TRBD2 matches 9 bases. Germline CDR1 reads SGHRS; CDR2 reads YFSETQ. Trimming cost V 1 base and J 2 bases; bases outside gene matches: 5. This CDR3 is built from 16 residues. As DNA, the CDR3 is TGCGCCAGCAGCTTGCCTAGCGGGACCTTCACAGATACGCAGTATTTT. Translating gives CASSLPSGTFTDTQYF. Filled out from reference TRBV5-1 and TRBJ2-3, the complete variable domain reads KAGVTQTPRYLIKTRGQQVTLSCSPISGHRSVSWYQQTPGQGLQFLFEYFSETQRNKGNFPGRFSGRQFSNSRSEMNVSTLELGDSALYLCASSLPSGTFTDTQYFGPGTRLTVL.

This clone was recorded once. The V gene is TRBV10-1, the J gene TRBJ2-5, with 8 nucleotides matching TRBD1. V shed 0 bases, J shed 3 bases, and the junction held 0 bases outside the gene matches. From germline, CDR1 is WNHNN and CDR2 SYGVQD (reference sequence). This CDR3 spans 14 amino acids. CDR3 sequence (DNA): TGCGCCAGCAGTGAGTCGGGACAGGAAGAGACCCAGTACTTC. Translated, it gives CASSESGQEETQYF.

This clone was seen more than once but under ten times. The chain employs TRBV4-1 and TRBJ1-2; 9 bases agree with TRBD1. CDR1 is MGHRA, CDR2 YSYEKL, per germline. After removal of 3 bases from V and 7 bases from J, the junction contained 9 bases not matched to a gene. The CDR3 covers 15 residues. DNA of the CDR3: TGCGCCAGCAGCCACCCCGGGACAGGGATTGCTGGCTACACCTTC. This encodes CASSHPGTGIAGYTF.

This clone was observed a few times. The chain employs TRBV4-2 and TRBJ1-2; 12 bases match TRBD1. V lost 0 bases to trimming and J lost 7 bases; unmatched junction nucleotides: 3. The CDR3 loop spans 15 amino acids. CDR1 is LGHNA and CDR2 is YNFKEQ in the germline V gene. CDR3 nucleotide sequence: TGTGCCAGCAGCCAAGATGGGACAGGGGGCTCTGGCTACACCTTC. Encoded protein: CASSQDGTGGSGYTF.

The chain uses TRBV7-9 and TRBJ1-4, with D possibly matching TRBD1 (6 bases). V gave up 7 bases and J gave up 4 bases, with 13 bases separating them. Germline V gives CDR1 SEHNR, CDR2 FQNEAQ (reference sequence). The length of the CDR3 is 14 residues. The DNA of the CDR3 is TGTGCCAGCAACAATGGACAGAATAATGAAAAACTGTTTTTT. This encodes CASNNGQNNEKLFF.

The DNA for the CDR3 is TGTGCCAGTGGAGCCGCGGGGGGCCAGCAGTTCTTC. This encodes CASGAAGGQQFF. V and J are TRBV19 and TRBJ2-1; TRBD2 aligns across 8 bases. The CDR3 has 12 residues. Germline V lookup: CDR1 LNHDA, CDR2 SQIVND (reference sequence). V trimming: 8 bases; J trimming: 11 bases; junction bases outside the gene matches: 8.

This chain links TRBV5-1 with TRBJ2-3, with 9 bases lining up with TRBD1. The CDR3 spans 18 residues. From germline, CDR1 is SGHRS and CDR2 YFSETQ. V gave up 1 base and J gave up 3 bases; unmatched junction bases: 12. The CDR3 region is CASSLQPLRDRVTDTQYF. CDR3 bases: TGCGCCAGCAGCTTGCAACCTCTTCGGGACAGGGTTACAGATACGCAGTATTTT.

The CDR3, as DNA: TGTGCCAGCAGCGTAACCCCCTACAATGAGCAGTTCTTC. Translation gives CASSVTPYNEQFF. J is TRBJ2-1 and V is TRBV9; unclear D gene. The CDR3 is made up of 13 amino acids. Trimming shortened V by 1 base and J by 2 bases, and 4 bases separated the two germline ends. Germline CDR1 and CDR2: SGDLS and YYNGEE.

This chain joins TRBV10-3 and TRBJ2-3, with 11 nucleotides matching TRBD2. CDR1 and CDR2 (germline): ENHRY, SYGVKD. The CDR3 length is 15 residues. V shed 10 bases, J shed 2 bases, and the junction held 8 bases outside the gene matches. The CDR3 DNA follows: TGTGCCACCTATCCGGGACTAGCGGCCACAGATACGCAGTATTTT. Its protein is CATYPGLAATDTQYF.

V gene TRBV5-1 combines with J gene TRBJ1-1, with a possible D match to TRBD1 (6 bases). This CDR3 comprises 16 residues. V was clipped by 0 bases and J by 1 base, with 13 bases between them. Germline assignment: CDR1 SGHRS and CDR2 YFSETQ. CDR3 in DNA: TGCGCCAGCAGCTTGGGCTTTGGGGGCTGGAACACTGAAGCTTTCTTT. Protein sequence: CASSLGFGGWNTEAFF.

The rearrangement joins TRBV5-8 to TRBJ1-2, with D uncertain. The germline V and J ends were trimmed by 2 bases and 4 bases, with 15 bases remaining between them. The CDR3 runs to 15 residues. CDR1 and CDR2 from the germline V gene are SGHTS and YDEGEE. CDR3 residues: CASSFPYEWPYGYTF. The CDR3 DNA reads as TGTGCCAGCAGCTTCCCCTATGAGTGGCCCTATGGCTACACCTTC.

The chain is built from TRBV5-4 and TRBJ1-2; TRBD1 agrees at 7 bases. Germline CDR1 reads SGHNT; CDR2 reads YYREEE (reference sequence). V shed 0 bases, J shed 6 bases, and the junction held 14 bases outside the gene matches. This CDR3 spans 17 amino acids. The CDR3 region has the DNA TGTGCCAGCAGCTTGGGACAGGGCTTAATGGAAAGTGATGGCTACACCTTC. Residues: CASSLGQGLMESDGYTF. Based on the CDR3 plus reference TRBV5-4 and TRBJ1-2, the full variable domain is ETGVTQSPTHLIKTRGQQVTLRCSSQSGHNTVSWYQQALGQGPQFIFQYYREEENGRGNFPPRFSGLQFPNYSSELNVNALELDDSALYLCASSLGQGLMESDGYTFGSGTRLTVV.

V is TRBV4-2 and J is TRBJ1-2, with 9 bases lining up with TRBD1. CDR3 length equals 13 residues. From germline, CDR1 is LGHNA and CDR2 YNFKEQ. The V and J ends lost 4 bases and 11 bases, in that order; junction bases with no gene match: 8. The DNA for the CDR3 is TGTGCCAGCAGCCGCAACCCGGACAGGGGATACACCTTC. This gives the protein CASSRNPDRGYTF.

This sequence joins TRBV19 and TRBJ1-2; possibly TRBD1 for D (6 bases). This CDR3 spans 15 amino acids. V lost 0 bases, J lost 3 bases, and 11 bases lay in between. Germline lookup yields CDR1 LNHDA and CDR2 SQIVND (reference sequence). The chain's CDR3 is CASSIDRTGHYGYTF. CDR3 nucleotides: TGTGCCAGTAGTATAGACCGAACAGGGCACTATGGCTACACCTTC.

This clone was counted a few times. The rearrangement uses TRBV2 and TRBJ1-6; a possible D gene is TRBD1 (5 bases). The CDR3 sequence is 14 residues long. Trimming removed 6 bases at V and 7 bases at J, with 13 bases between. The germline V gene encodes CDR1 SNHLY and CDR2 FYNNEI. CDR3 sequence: CASRAGTLNSPLHF. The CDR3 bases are TGTGCCAGCAGGGCCGGGACGTTGAATTCACCCCTCCACTTT.

CDR3 sequence (DNA): TGTGCCAGCAGTGAAACTATTGGGACAGATACGCAGTATTTT. Its protein product is CASSETIGTDTQYF. The rearrangement links TRBV2 to TRBJ2-3; no firm D call. The CDR3 is 14 residues long. Germline CDR1 reads SNHLY; CDR2 reads FYNNEI. Deletions cut 2 bases from V and 3 bases from J, with 9 bases between.

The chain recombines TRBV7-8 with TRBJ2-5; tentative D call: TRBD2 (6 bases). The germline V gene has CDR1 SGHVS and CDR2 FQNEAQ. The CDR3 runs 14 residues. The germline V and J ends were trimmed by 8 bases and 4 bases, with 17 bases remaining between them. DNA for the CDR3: TGTGCCAGCTGTCTACCGGGAGCCCCAGAGACCCAGTACTTC. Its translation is CASCLPGAPETQYF.

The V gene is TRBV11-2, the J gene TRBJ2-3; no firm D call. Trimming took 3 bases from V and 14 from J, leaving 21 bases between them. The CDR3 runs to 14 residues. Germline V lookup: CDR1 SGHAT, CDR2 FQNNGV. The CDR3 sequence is CASSFPGRHGRGYF. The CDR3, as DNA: TGTGCCAGCAGCTTCCCCGGTCGGCATGGTCGAGGGTATTTT.

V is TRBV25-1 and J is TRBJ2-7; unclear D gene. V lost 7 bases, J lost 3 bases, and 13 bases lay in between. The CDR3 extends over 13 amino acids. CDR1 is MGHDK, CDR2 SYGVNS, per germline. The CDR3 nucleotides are TGTGCCAGCATGCAGACGGACCTCTACGAGCAGTACTTC. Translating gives CASMQTDLYEQYF.

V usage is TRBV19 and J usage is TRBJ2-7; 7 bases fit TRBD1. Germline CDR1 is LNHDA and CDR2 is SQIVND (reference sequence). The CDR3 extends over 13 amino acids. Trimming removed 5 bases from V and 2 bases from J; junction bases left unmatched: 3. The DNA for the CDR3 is TGTGCCAGTAGTGAAGGGGGCCCCTACGAGCAGTACTTC. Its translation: CASSEGGPYEQYF.

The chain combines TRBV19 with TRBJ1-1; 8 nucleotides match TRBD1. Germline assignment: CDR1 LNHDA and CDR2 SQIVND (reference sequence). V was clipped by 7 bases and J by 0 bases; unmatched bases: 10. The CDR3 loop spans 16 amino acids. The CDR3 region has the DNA TGTGCCAGTAAGAGGAGGACAGGGAACATGAACACTGAAGCTTTCTTT. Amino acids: CASKRRTGNMNTEAFF.

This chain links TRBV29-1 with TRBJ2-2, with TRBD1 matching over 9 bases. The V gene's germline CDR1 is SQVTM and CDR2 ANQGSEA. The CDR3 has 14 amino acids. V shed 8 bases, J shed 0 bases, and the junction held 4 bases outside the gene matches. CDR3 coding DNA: TGCAGCATCAGACAGGGGGCGAACACCGGGGAGCTGTTTTTT. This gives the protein CSIRQGANTGELFF.

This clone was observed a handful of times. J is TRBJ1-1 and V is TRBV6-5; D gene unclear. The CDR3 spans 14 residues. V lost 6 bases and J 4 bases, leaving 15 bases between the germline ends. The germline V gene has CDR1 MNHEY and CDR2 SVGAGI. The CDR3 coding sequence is TGTGCCAGCAGGCCTCTCGCCTTGGGCACTGAAGCTTTCTTT. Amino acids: CASRPLALGTEAFF.

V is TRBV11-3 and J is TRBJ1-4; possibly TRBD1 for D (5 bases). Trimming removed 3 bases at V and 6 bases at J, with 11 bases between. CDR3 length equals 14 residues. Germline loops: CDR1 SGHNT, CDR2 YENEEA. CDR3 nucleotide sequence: TGTGCCAGCAGCTTTTGGGGGTGTTATGAAAAACTGTTTTTT. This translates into CASSFWGCYEKLFF.

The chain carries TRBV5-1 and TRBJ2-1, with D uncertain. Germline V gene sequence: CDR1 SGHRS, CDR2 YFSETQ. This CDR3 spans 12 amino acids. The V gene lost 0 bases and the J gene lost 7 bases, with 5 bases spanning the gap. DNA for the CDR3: TGCGCCAGCAGCTTGGGGGGAAATGAGCAGTTCTTC. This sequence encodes CASSLGGNEQFF.

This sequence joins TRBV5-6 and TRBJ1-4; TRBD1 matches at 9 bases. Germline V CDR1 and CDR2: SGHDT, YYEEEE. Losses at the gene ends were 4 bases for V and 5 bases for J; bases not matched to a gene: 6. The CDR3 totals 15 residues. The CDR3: CASSAAGTGNEKLFF. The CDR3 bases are TGTGCCAGCAGCGCCGCCGGGACAGGGAATGAAAAACTGTTTTTT.